This T cell receptor (beta chain) was sequenced during a study of PD-1 blockade in mismatch repair-deficient tumors. For the study at large: Patients had over ten mismatch repair-deficient cancer types and were previously treated and progressing.

Germline V gene data show CDR1 as SGHVS and CDR2 as FQNEAQ. The CDR3 spans 14 residues. V shed 8 bases, J shed 8 bases, and the junction held 11 bases outside the gene matches. The assay was immunoSEQ multiplex PCR, and TCRdb's table has in-frame clones only and misses some. This table has roughly 120,000 clones, more than 60% appearing once. The source material was peripheral blood, sampled 60 weeks after starting pembrolizumab. The J gene is TRBJ2-1, the V gene TRBV7-8; 8 bases match TRBD2. The source of this sequence is an adult with mismatch repair-deficient cancer. CDR3 sequence reads: CASSATGGPDEQFF. The CDR3 bases are TGTGCCAGCTCGGCGACGGGAGGGCCCGATGAGCAGTTCTTC.